This TCR beta chain is drawn from a study of a mutant IDH1 vaccine in newly diagnosed glioma. Study-wide background: The treated population exhibited a male proportion of roughly 60%, a female proportion of roughly 38%, and a mean age of about 40 years.

Germline V lookup: CDR1 MNHEY, CDR2 SVGAGI. V was clipped by 4 bases and J by 6 bases; unmatched bases: 13. The CDR3 contains 16 residues. Noted time point: week 5, during vaccination. Each dose of the vaccine consisted of 300 ug of mutant IDH1 20-mer peptide, with topical imiquimod. Points on this clone: Its antigen is as yet unknown.

Assay used: immunoSEQ multiplex PCR; TCRdb lists only in-frame clones, some missing. This sample has around 52,000 clones; about 90% occur once, and the top ten carry approximately 4.2%. This sample comprised PBMCs, obtained from a glioma patient whose treatment included an IDH1 peptide vaccine. J is TRBJ1-2 and V is TRBV6-5; 8 nucleotides agree with TRBD1. This TCR derives from a woman aged 40 to 49 with glioma. CDR3 nucleotide sequence: TGTGCCAGCAGTTCCGTGGAAACAGGGGGTAGGGATGGCTACACCTTC. The encoded protein is CASSSVETGGRDGYTF.